One sample yielded the 14 T cell receptor beta chains listed below, sequenced in a study of blood T cells in healthy people across ages. The authors ran a second PCR of roughly 6 to 12 cycles using a sample-barcoded 5' primer and a J-beta primer mix. One entry per CDR3 protein results from TCRdb running MiXCR on the 5' RACE reads. Among 1.5 million to 2 million distinct CDR3 sequences listed, roughly 27% were seen once. The sequenced material came from blood. The receptors were sampled from a woman in her thirties in good health.

The chain employs TRBV30 and TRBJ2-3; TRBD2 agrees at 9 bases. Unmatched junction bases numbered 1, after V lost 5 bases and J lost 4 bases. The CDR3 extends over 12 amino acids. Per the germline V gene, CDR1 is GTSNPN and CDR2 is SVGIG (reference sequence). CDR3 residues: CAWAGGPDTQYF. The DNA of the CDR3 is TGTGCCTGGGCGGGAGGGCCAGATACGCAGTATTTT.

Only a few counts were recorded for this clonotype. The chain has TRBV5-1 and TRBJ2-5; 11 positions match TRBD2. The trim removed 1 base at V and 0 bases at J, leaving 2 bases unmatched. Germline assignment: CDR1 SGHRS and CDR2 YFSETQ. The CDR3 consists of 16 residues. CDR3 DNA: TGCGCCAGCAGCTTGCTACTAGCGGGGGACCAAGAGACCCAGTACTTC. This sequence encodes CASSLLLAGDQETQYF. Full variable domain (remainder filled in from reference TRBV5-1 and TRBJ2-5): KAGVTQTPRYLIKTRGQQVTLSCSPISGHRSVSWYQQTPGQGLQFLFEYFSETQRNKGNFPGRFSGRQFSNSRSEMNVSTLELGDSALYLCASSLLLAGDQETQYFGPGTRLLVL.

The chain carries TRBV7-2 and TRBJ2-7; no reliable D call. The V gene's germline CDR1 is SGHTA and CDR2 FQGNSA. This CDR3 contains 16 residues. The V and J ends lost 3 bases and 0 bases respectively, with 15 bases between them. The CDR3 protein is CASSLNPTTSSYEQYF. CDR3 in DNA: TGTGCCAGCAGCTTGAACCCAACTACCAGCTCCTACGAGCAGTACTTC.

This chain uses TRBV5-6 with TRBJ2-3; D uncertain. In germline, CDR1 is SGHDT, CDR2 YYEEEE. V lost 0 bases and J lost 0, with 11 bases in between. The CDR3 length is 16 residues. CDR3 DNA sequence: TGTGCCAGCAGCTTGGAGGGTAGCTGCAGCACAGATACGCAGTATTTT. It specifies CASSLEGSCSTDTQYF.

Concerning this clonotype itself: A much larger clone differs by one base, so this may be a read error. The chain is built from TRBV12-3 or TRBV12-4 and TRBJ2-7, with a tentative D call TRBD2 (5 bases). This CDR3 is built from 13 residues. This chain's CDR3 is CTSSQLREYEQYF. The CDR3 bases are TGTACCAGCAGTCAACTGAGGGAGTACGAGCAGTACTTC.

Ten or more counts support this clonotype. The CDR3 DNA is TGTGCCAGCAGCAGACGTAGCACAGATACGCAGTATTTT. Translation gives CASSRRSTDTQYF. J is TRBJ2-3 and V is TRBV12-3 or TRBV12-4, with D unclear. The CDR3 totals 13 residues. Trimming stripped 6 bases from V and 0 bases from J, with 7 bases between.

This clonotype was seen many times. The chain carries TRBV18 and TRBJ2-3; D is perhaps TRBD1 (6 bases). V lost 2 bases and J 1 base, leaving 7 bases between the germline ends. The CDR3 length is 14 residues. Germline loops: CDR1 KGHSH, CDR2 LQKENI. The CDR3 loop reads CASSPRQGTDTQYF. CDR3 nucleotide sequence: TGTGCCAGCTCACCAAGACAGGGCACAGATACGCAGTATTTT.

Many counts were recorded for this clonotype. This chain links TRBV28 with TRBJ1-2; no definite D call. V dropped 6 bases and J dropped 4 bases, with 6 bases sitting between them. From germline, CDR1 is MDHEN and CDR2 SYDVKM. The CDR3 is made up of 11 amino acids. The CDR3 nucleotides read TGTGCCAGCAGCCCGTCCTATGGCTACACCTTC. Amino acids: CASSPSYGYTF.

The genes are TRBV20-1 and TRBJ2-7, with 8 positions matching TRBD2. This CDR3 has 15 amino acids. After removal of 3 bases from V and 0 bases from J, the junction contained 7 bases not matched to a gene. Germline V gives CDR1 DFQATT, CDR2 SNEGSKA (reference sequence). The CDR3 region has the DNA TGCAGTGCTAGTCTTACAGGGACTAGCTCCTACGAGCAGTACTTC. It yields the protein CSASLTGTSSYEQYF.

This clonotype was seen more than once but under ten times. This chain links TRBV5-1 with TRBJ2-5; TRBD1 aligns across 7 bases. The germline CDR1 and CDR2 sequences are SGHRS and YFSETQ. The CDR3 is 16 amino acids. The trim removed 4 bases at V and 0 bases at J, leaving 9 bases unmatched. The CDR3 loop reads CASSQGTALYQETQYF. The CDR3 nucleotides read TGCGCCAGCAGCCAAGGGACAGCCTTGTACCAAGAGACCCAGTACTTC.

This clonotype has only a few counts. The chain is built from TRBV2 and TRBJ2-3, with 7 bases that match TRBD2. The CDR3 loop spans 14 amino acids. The V segment lost 8 bases and the J segment 2 bases; nucleotides outside the gene matches: 7. CDR1 is SNHLY, CDR2 FYNNEI, per germline. CDR3 in amino acids: CASDSAGYTDTQYF. For the CDR3, the DNA is TGTGCCAGCGACTCAGCGGGATACACAGATACGCAGTATTTT.

This clonotype was counted many times. This chain uses TRBV10-2 with TRBJ2-5, with no clear D. From germline, CDR1 is WSHSY and CDR2 SAAADI. This CDR3 has 15 amino acids. Trimming removed 3 bases at V and 2 bases at J, with 13 bases between. CDR3 DNA: TGCGCCAGCAGTGAAGCTACCGCCTTTCAAGAGACCCAGTACTTC. It specifies CASSEATAFQETQYF.

A note on this clonotype: With a much larger clone just one base away, this may be a read error. The chain carries TRBV3-1 and TRBJ2-5, with D hard to call. The V and J ends lost 3 bases and 4 bases respectively, with 6 bases between them. CDR3 size: 12 residues. Germline V lookup: CDR1 LGHDT, CDR2 YNNKEL (reference sequence). The CDR3 DNA reads as TGTGCCAGCAGCCATGTGGCAGAGACCCAGTACTTC. Translation gives CASSHVAETQYF.

This clonotype was seen only a few times. The V and J genes are TRBV20-1 and TRBJ2-6; 9 bases agree with TRBD1. J was trimmed by 0 bases and V by 5 bases; bases with no gene match: 14. This CDR3 comprises 19 residues. CDR1 and CDR2 from the germline V gene are DFQATT and SNEGSKA (reference sequence). CDR3 nucleotide sequence: TGCAGTGCTCCCCGCACAGGGGGCGTTCAGGGCTCTGGGGCCAACGTCCTGACTTTC. The encoded protein is CSAPRTGGVQGSGANVLTF.